This record looks at one T cell receptor (beta chain) sequence and its context. The sample originates from a study of blood T cell repertoires in COVID-19. Method: immunoSEQ multiplex PCR; TCRdb's copy keeps in-frame clones and lacks some. This repertoire shows 55,000 to 80,000 clones, less than 90% found once; its top ten account for over 15%. Trimming at V came to 4 bases and at J to 10 bases, leaving 16 bases not matched to a gene. Germline CDR1 is MGHRA and CDR2 is YSYEKL. The CDR3 loop spans 15 amino acids. The sequencing sample was made of peripheral blood. The sequence came from a woman of 80 years or more with acute or convalescent COVID-19. This sequence joins TRBV4-1 and TRBJ2-7; 7 bases map to TRBD1. The CDR3 coding sequence is TGCGCCAGCAGCCCAGACTTGGGACAGCTACTTCAACAGTACTTC. This codes for CASSPDLGQLLQQYF.